What follows describes a single TCR beta chain. Many counts were recorded for this clonotype. Its antigen is not yet known. Base qualities are not recorded, but no much larger clone differs from it by a single base. The sample belongs to a study of T cells in Graves' hyperthyroidism and ophthalmopathy (dated by TCRdb to the late 2010s). General notes on the study: Peripheral blood samples were taken at initial diagnosis, before any treatment was given. To identify distinguishing TCR V-J signatures, a discovery cohort of about 95 patients was used, comprising under 45 with Graves' ophthalmopathy and 57 with stable Graves' hyperthyroidism. Whether ophthalmopathy could be predicted prospectively was tested in an independent validation cohort made up of under 20 hyperthyroidism patients plus 17 patients who later progressed to ophthalmopathy. The 100 or so discovery patients were randomly divided into training and test sets at a 7:3 ratio. Thyroid tissue and blood T-cell repertoires from several Graves' hyperthyroidism patients were also compared in the study. After blood sampling, hyperthyroidism patients were treated with methimazole at a starting dose of 30 mg daily, and ophthalmopathy patients were treated with high-dose intravenous methylprednisolone. According to the paper, TCR Vbeta CDR3 sequencing was carried out on approximately 140 peripheral blood samples, which came from 40 to 45 ophthalmopathy, 70 to 80 hyperthyroidism and about 17 progressor patients. Overall results and qualifications from the work: Ophthalmopathy was separated from stable hyperthyroidism by a 13 V-J signature model, with approximately 89% sensitivity and roughly 84% specificity obtained in cross-validation and 80%/75% obtained in testing. Sample size was not statistically predetermined, and investigators were not blinded to group allocation. In validation, the model predicted progression to ophthalmopathy a median of about 5.9 months before onset, with approximately 68% sensitivity and roughly 73% specificity. Most expanded thyroid clonotypes (frequency above 0.001) were also detected in blood, suggesting blood repertoires may reflect thyroid immune responses.

TCR beta CDR3 regions were amplified from RNA transcripts. For the first round of RT-PCR on the TCR CDR3, the HTBI primer set was used together with the Qiagen OneStep RT-PCR kit. A second multiplex PCR round built the libraries, followed by size selection and purification. Sequencing of the libraries was done on an Illumina HiSeq2000 using paired-end 100 bp reads. Per the original workflow: SOAPnuke was used to process the raw data, with reads discarded if the reads contained adapters or uncalled bases, had a mean Phred below 15, or lacked an exact constant-primer or identifier match. High-quality paired reads were merged with COPE v1.2.5, and unique nucleotide sequences were defined as clonotypes. MiTCR v1.1 was used to align clonotypes to the IMGT TRBV, TRBD and TRBJ reference segments. The analysis was restricted to V-J combinations with a frequency above 0.0001, which together covered over 99% of the repertoires. The TCS score was defined as F50 (clonal expansion) divided by E x V (chaos), with BLOSUM62-based TCRdist calculated between CDR3 peptides within each V-J. Welch's t-statistics and random forest reduced around 550 V-J features to roughly 13, which were used in a naive Bayes classifier (R e1071). TCRdb trimmed public reads at Q25 via fastp, called clones via MiXCR and kept in-frame beta chains. Rows are unified per CDR3 protein, each entry keeping the most common DNA and genes. The authors' filters were not applied to this entry. This sample lists about 740,000 distinct CDR3 sequences; approximately 14% were detected once. 10% of the sample rests with the top ten.

From the cysteine through the phenylalanine, the CDR3 covers 22 amino acids. Kept here is only the CDR3 DNA, which spans 66 bases and is read in frame from base 1. According to the germline V gene, CDR1 reads SGHTA and CDR2 reads FQGNSA. V is trimmed back by 2 bases and J by 2 bases, and the junction contains 16 bases that no gene match accounts for. Stable Graves' hyperthyroidism was defined as the absence of progression to ophthalmopathy over 18 months of follow-up. Hyperthyroidism patients were newly diagnosed, had a disease duration of under 2 months, and were aged 18 to 65 years. Any patient with an uncontrolled infection, another autoimmune disease, pregnancy or lactation was excluded. Clinical symptoms, serum thyroxine and TRAb, thyroid ultrasound, and orbital computed tomography formed the basis for the diagnoses. PBMCs were separated from 10 ml of fresh peripheral blood using Ficoll-Paque density gradient centrifugation. Trizol reagent was used to extract total RNA, and RNA quality was then checked on an Agilent 2100 Bioanalyzer.

Sequences were obtained from blood. Recombination linked TRBV7-2 to TRBJ2-3, with TRBD2 matching 16 junction bases. This clonotype was sampled from a woman aged 18-30 years with Graves' hyperthyroidism. The sequence in DNA is TGTGCCAGCAGCTTACAGGGTCCACGGGGACTAGCGGGAGGGCTCGACACAGATACGCAGTATTTT. Its protein is CASSLQGPRGLAGGLDTDTQYF.